This TCR beta chain was captured in a study of shared clonotypes between healthy human individuals. Naive-designated CD8 cells lacked CD45RO, were positively enriched for CCR7, and omitted terminally differentiated effector memory CD45RA+ cells. Germline V CDR1 and CDR2: MGHRA, YSYEKL. This CDR3 contains 16 residues. The V end lost 2 bases, the J end lost 0 bases, and 11 bases lay between the germline ends. Notes on the study in general: Clonotypes shared by all four donors outscored non-shared clonotypes in generation probability.

Method: immunoSEQ multiplex PCR; TCRdb's copy keeps in-frame clones and lacks some. The sample holds 650,000 to 800,000 clones, 90% to 95% seen once. A word on this clone: Antigen: not known.

The receptor comes from a man aged 30 to 39 in good health. Sequences were obtained from naive CD8+ T cells sorted from blood. This chain links TRBV4-1 with TRBJ1-5, with D unresolved. CDR3 region: CASSQFPRYSNQPQHF. The CDR3 bases are TGCGCCAGCAGCCAATTCCCAAGATATAGCAATCAGCCCCAGCATTTT.